The 14 T cell receptor beta chains below all came from one sample that was sequenced in a study of OX40 agonist ivuxolimab in advanced cancers. Clones were sequenced by immunoSEQ multiplex PCR, and TCRdb holds only the in-frame ones, with some missing. The sample consists of approximately 40,000 clones, roughly 80% of them appearing once. The specimen comprised CD4+ or CD8+ T cells sorted from blood, sampled in a trial of the OX40 agonist ivuxolimab. The receptor set was obtained from an adult with an advanced solid tumor such as melanoma, head and neck, liver or kidney cancer.

This clone showed up just a few times. The rearrangement uses TRBV5-6 and TRBJ2-1, with 9 positions matching TRBD1. V trimming: 4 bases; J trimming: 5 bases; junction bases outside the gene matches: 10. Germline loops: CDR1 SGHDT, CDR2 YYEEEE. The CDR3 totals 16 residues. CDR3 residues: CASSPLLDRGNNEQFF. The CDR3 bases are TGTGCCAGCAGCCCCCTCCTTGACAGGGGGAACAATGAGCAGTTCTTC.

This chain uses TRBV4-1 with TRBJ2-5; weak D call: TRBD1 (5 bases). Deletions cut 0 bases from V and 5 bases from J, with 10 bases between. The CDR3 has 14 amino acids. CDR1 is MGHRA and CDR2 is YSYEKL in the germline V gene. The CDR3 nucleotides read TGCGCCAGCAGCCAAGATCAGGGCTGGGAGACCCAGTACTTC. Amino acids: CASSQDQGWETQYF.

The chain recombines TRBV6-5 with TRBJ2-7; 8 nucleotides align to TRBD2. V shed 6 bases, J shed 6 bases, and the junction held 4 bases outside the gene matches. Looked up from germline, CDR1 is MNHEY and CDR2 is SVGAGI. There are 12 residues in the CDR3. CDR3 region: CASSGRGGEQYF. CDR3 in DNA: TGTGCCAGCAGCGGGAGGGGGGGCGAGCAGTACTTC.

The rearrangement uses TRBV28 and TRBJ2-4; a possible D gene is TRBD1 (6 bases). V lost 4 bases and J lost 1, with 14 bases in between. Germline V CDR1 and CDR2: MDHEN, SYDVKM. CDR3 length: 16 residues. This chain's CDR3 is CASSSLGDRAKNIQYF. CDR3 sequence (DNA): TGTGCCAGCAGTTCCCTAGGTGACAGGGCCAAAAACATTCAGTACTTC.

CDR3 residues: CASSLSGFGRGLINNSPLHF. In DNA, the CDR3 is TGTGCCAGCAGTTTATCAGGTTTTGGCAGGGGGCTAATTAATAATTCACCCCTCCACTTT. The chain links TRBV27 to TRBJ1-6; TRBD1 agrees at 8 bases. V gave up 0 bases and J gave up 5 bases; unmatched junction bases: 15. Germline CDR1 and CDR2: MNHEY and SMNVEV (reference sequence). The CDR3 has 20 amino acids.

The chain has TRBV4-3 and TRBJ2-5; no firm D call. With 1 base removed from V and 3 bases from J, the gap between germline ends came to 15 bases. This CDR3 is 16 amino acids long. Germline-derived CDR1 and CDR2 are LGHNA and YSLEER. The DNA of the CDR3 is TGCGCCAGCAGCCAAGCTTTAGGCGGCCGCGAAGAGACCCAGTACTTC. Translating gives CASSQALGGREETQYF.

The V and J genes are TRBV5-1 and TRBJ1-1; TRBD1 agrees at 9 bases. This CDR3 has 14 amino acids. V was clipped by 4 bases and J by 4 bases; unmatched bases: 5. Germline CDR1 SGHRS, CDR2 YFSETQ. The CDR3 region has the DNA TGCGCCAGCAGCCAGGGGACAGGGAGCACTGAAGCTTTCTTT. Protein sequence: CASSQGTGSTEAFF.

This sequence joins TRBV7-2 and TRBJ2-5; D ambiguous. The CDR3 consists of 14 residues. In germline, CDR1 is SGHTA, CDR2 FQGNSA. The V end lost 5 bases, the J end lost 4 bases, and 14 bases lay between the germline ends. For the CDR3, the DNA is TGTGCCAGCAGCCCTGTGTCGAGCGCAGAGACCCAGTACTTC. This encodes CASSPVSSAETQYF.

V gene TRBV9 combines with J gene TRBJ2-5; 11 nucleotides align to TRBD1. The V gene's germline CDR1 is SGDLS and CDR2 YYNGEE. The trim removed 3 bases at V and 2 bases at J, leaving 3 bases unmatched. The CDR3 runs to 15 residues. The CDR3 protein is CASSAGDRGQETQYF. CDR3 in DNA: TGTGCCAGCAGCGCCGGGGACAGGGGGCAAGAGACCCAGTACTTC.

V and J are TRBV27 and TRBJ2-1; 8 bases line up with TRBD2. Trimming took 3 bases from V and 6 from J; bases not matched to a gene: 10. The length of the CDR3 is 16 residues. Germline V CDR1 and CDR2: MNHEY, SMNVEV (reference sequence). CDR3: CASSFRSGSSPNEQFF. Written as DNA, the CDR3 is TGTGCCAGCAGTTTCAGGAGCGGGAGTTCACCCAATGAGCAGTTCTTC.

The chain couples TRBV2 to TRBJ2-1, with 7 positions matching TRBD1. This CDR3 spans 14 amino acids. The V and J ends lost 4 bases and 8 bases, in that order; junction bases with no gene match: 8. Germline-derived CDR1 and CDR2 are SNHLY and FYNNEI. CDR3 bases: TGTGCCAGCAGTGGGCCAGGGGGAATTGATGAGCAGTTCTTC. This encodes CASSGPGGIDEQFF. The full variable domain, rest sourced from reference TRBV2 and TRBJ2-1, is EPEVTQTPSHQVTQMGQEVILRCVPISNHLYFYWYRQILGQKVEFLVSFYNNEISEKSEIFDDQFSVERPDGSNFTLKIRSTKLEDSAMYFCASSGPGGIDEQFFGPGTRLTVL.

This clone was recorded a few times. The V gene is TRBV30, the J gene TRBJ2-7; D is perhaps TRBD1 (5 bases). The CDR3 consists of 11 residues. The germline V and J ends were trimmed by 3 bases and 7 bases, with 10 bases remaining between them. The germline gives CDR1 GTSNPN, CDR2 SVGIG (reference sequence). The CDR3: CAWSPAGEQYF. DNA of the CDR3: TGTGCCTGGAGCCCAGCAGGGGAGCAGTACTTC. Looking up the rest from reference TRBV30 and TRBJ2-7 gives the full variable domain: SQTIHQWPATLVQPVGSPLSLECTVEGTSNPNLYWYRQAAGRGLQLLFYSVGIGQISSEVPQNLSASRPQDRQFILSSKKLLLSDSGFYLCAWSPAGEQYFGPGTRLTVT.

The chain recombines TRBV19 with TRBJ2-5; 7 bases are shared with TRBD2. The J call may be incorrect, as the DNA end agrees better with TRBJ2-7. The CDR3 spans 14 residues. Germline CDR1 is LNHDA and CDR2 is SQIVND (reference sequence). The CDR3 region has the DNA TGTGCCAGTAGTCGGTCTAGCGGAGCCTACGAGCAGTACTTC. Its translation: CASSRSSGAYEQYF.

The gene calls are TRBV6-5 and TRBJ1-1; maybe TRBD1 (6 bases). V lost 9 bases to trimming and J lost 3 bases, with 14 bases between them. The CDR3 totals 13 residues. Germline CDR1 reads MNHEY; CDR2 reads SVGAGI. The CDR3 here is CASRTGPHTEAFF. The CDR3 bases are TGTGCCAGTCGTACAGGGCCCCACACTGAAGCTTTCTTT.